Shown below are 18 T cell receptor beta chains from a single sample sequenced in a study of shared clonotypes between healthy human individuals. The table came from immunoSEQ multiplex PCR; TCRdb's copy has only in-frame clones and leaves some out. This sample carries 1.4 million or so clones, about 98.5% of them seen once, and the ten largest clones take 0.36%. The source material was naive CD4+ T cells sorted from blood. Subset of the sample: CD45RA+ positively selected. Receptor source: a man aged 25 to 45 in good health.

V is TRBV6-5 and J is TRBJ2-5; D is undetermined. The CDR3 consists of 13 residues. The V and J ends lost 5 bases and 2 bases respectively, with 9 bases between them. From germline, CDR1 is MNHEY and CDR2 SVGAGI. The CDR3 region has the DNA TGTGCCAGCAGTATAACTATTCAAGAGACCCAGTACTTC. It encodes CASSITIQETQYF.

The V and J genes are TRBV11-2 and TRBJ1-2, with 8 bases matching TRBD1. V trimming: 6 bases; J trimming: 1 base; junction bases outside the gene matches: 10. The germline CDR1 and CDR2 sequences are SGHAT and FQNNGV. The CDR3 covers 16 residues. CDR3 nucleotide sequence: TGTGCCAGCAGGAAATTACTACAGGGGGTTAACTATGGCTACACCTTC. It yields the protein CASRKLLQGVNYGYTF.

The chain links TRBV4-1 to TRBJ1-5; 8 nucleotides align to TRBD1. Germline trimming cut 5 bases from V and 7 bases from J; bases unmatched to any gene: 4. The CDR3 is made up of 13 amino acids. From germline, CDR1 is MGHRA and CDR2 YSYEKL. Here the CDR3 reads CASSETGDQPQHF. In DNA form, the CDR3 reads TGCGCCAGCAGCGAGACAGGGGACCAGCCCCAGCATTTT.

The chain joins TRBV19 to TRBJ1-3; tentatively, D is TRBD1 (6 bases). This CDR3 has 14 amino acids. V lost 6 bases, J lost 0 bases, and 9 bases lay in between. CDR1 and CDR2 (germline): LNHDA, SQIVND (reference sequence). In DNA, the CDR3 is TGTGCCAGTAGCGCGACAGGCTCTGGAAACACCATATATTTT. It specifies CASSATGSGNTIYF. The full variable domain, in which reference TRBV19 and TRBJ1-3 provide the parts outside the CDR3, is DGGITQSPKYLFRKEGQNVTLSCEQNLNHDAMYWYRQDPGQGLRLIYYSQIVNDFQKGDIAEGYSVSREKKESFPLTVTSAQKNPTAFYLCASSATGSGNTIYFGEGSWLTVV.

This sequence joins TRBV13 and TRBJ2-3; TRBD2 is a possible D gene (6 bases). Per the germline V gene, CDR1 is PRHDT and CDR2 is FYEKMQ (reference sequence). Between the trimmed V and J ends, which lost 3 bases and 0 bases, there was a span of 10 bases. The length of the CDR3 is 15 residues. DNA for the CDR3: TGTGCCAGCAGCTTTCAGCGGGCAAGCACAGATACGCAGTATTTT. Residues: CASSFQRASTDTQYF.

The chain combines TRBV9 with TRBJ2-1; D remains ambiguous. Per germline, CDR1 SGDLS and CDR2 YYNGEE. Deletions cut 0 bases from V and 1 base from J, with 14 bases between. There are 17 residues in the CDR3. As DNA, the CDR3 is TGTGCCAGCAGCGTAGTAACGGGTAGCATTTCCTACAATGAGCAGTTCTTC. It specifies CASSVVTGSISYNEQFF.

The chain has TRBV11-2 and TRBJ2-7; 13 nucleotides agree with TRBD2. With 5 bases clipped from V and 4 bases from J, the junction kept 8 bases outside the gene matches. CDR3 length equals 16 residues. Germline CDR1 and CDR2: SGHAT and FQNNGV. The DNA for the CDR3 is TGTGCCAGCAGCCCACTAGCGGGAGGGCCTAATTACGAGCAGTACTTC. Protein: CASSPLAGGPNYEQYF.

The J gene is TRBJ2-1, the V gene TRBV16; D gene uncertain. This CDR3 has 11 amino acids. The V end was cut by 4 bases, the J end by 5 bases, with 3 bases between. Germline CDR1 is KGHSY and CDR2 is FQNENV. CDR3 region: CASSLDNEQFF. The CDR3 nucleotides read TGTGCCAGCAGCCTCGACAATGAGCAGTTCTTC.

V gene TRBV28 combines with J gene TRBJ2-7; 11 positions match TRBD2. V was pared by 7 bases and J by 4 bases, with 3 bases of the junction left unmatched. Germline V lookup: CDR1 MDHEN, CDR2 SYDVKM. The CDR3 runs 13 residues. The CDR3 reads CASIAGGRYEQYF. CDR3 bases: TGTGCCAGCATAGCGGGAGGGCGTTACGAGCAGTACTTC.

The genes are TRBV7-2 and TRBJ2-1, with 7 bases lining up with TRBD1. Germline V gene lookup returns CDR1 SGHTA and CDR2 FQGNSA. The trim removed 2 bases at V and 3 bases at J, leaving 4 bases unmatched. This CDR3 comprises 15 residues. Written as DNA, the CDR3 is TGTGCCAGCAGCTTATACGGACAGGTCTACAATGAGCAGTTCTTC. Its protein product is CASSLYGQVYNEQFF.

The chain employs TRBV2 and TRBJ1-1; TRBD1 is a possible D gene (6 bases). The CDR3 runs to 15 residues. Trimming shortened V by 5 bases and J by 2 bases, and 15 bases separated the two germline ends. Germline V gene data show CDR1 as SNHLY and CDR2 as FYNNEI. CDR3 DNA: TGTGCCAGCAGTTTAAACGGACAGCCCAACACTGAAGCTTTCTTT. Its translation is CASSLNGQPNTEAFF.

J is TRBJ2-1 and V is TRBV6-1; 8 nucleotides line up with TRBD2. The V segment lost 2 bases and the J segment 2 bases; nucleotides outside the gene matches: 5. Germline CDR1 and CDR2: MNHNS and SASEGT. The CDR3 extends over 16 amino acids. The CDR3 DNA is TGTGCCAGCAGTGAATATCCAGCGGGAGCCTACAATGAGCAGTTCTTC. Its protein product is CASSEYPAGAYNEQFF.

The CDR3 region has the DNA TGTGCCAGCAGCCTCACGACGGGAGGGCCGATCAATGAGCAGTTCTTC. As protein: CASSLTTGGPINEQFF. The chain carries TRBV11-3 and TRBJ2-1, with TRBD2 matching over 8 bases. CDR3 length: 16 amino acids. V shed 5 bases and J 6 bases; nucleotides not matched to a gene: 12. Germline V gene data show CDR1 as SGHNT and CDR2 as YENEEA.

CDR3 in DNA: TGTGCCAGCGTGTTACAGGGAACCCTCCAAGAGACCCAGTACTTC. This codes for CASVLQGTLQETQYF. The rearrangement links TRBV6-1 to TRBJ2-5; possible D gene TRBD1, 6 bases. V was cut by 8 bases and J by 1 base, with 17 bases left in between. The CDR3 covers 15 residues. Germline V gene data show CDR1 as MNHNS and CDR2 as SASEGT.

The chain couples TRBV2 to TRBJ1-4; the match to TRBD1 covers 7 bases. The V and J ends lost 3 bases and 2 bases, in that order; junction bases with no gene match: 3. This CDR3 region has 15 residues. The germline V gene has CDR1 SNHLY and CDR2 FYNNEI. The CDR3 region has the DNA TGTGCCAGCAGTGACGACAGGGTCACTAATGAAAAACTGTTTTTT. This sequence encodes CASSDDRVTNEKLFF.

The chain recombines TRBV5-1 with TRBJ2-5, with 8 bases aligning to TRBD2. Germline CDR1 SGHRS, CDR2 YFSETQ. V was clipped by 4 bases and J by 5 bases; unmatched bases: 7. The CDR3 spans 14 residues. The CDR3 region is CASSPGLVSETQYF. Here the CDR3 DNA reads TGCGCCAGCAGCCCGGGACTAGTTTCGGAGACCCAGTACTTC.

V usage is TRBV9 and J usage is TRBJ1-1; D gene ambiguous. V lost 0 bases and J lost 5, with 11 bases in between. The germline V gene encodes CDR1 SGDLS and CDR2 YYNGEE. The CDR3 spans 14 residues. CDR3 amino acids: CASSVDGMRTEAFF. Here the CDR3 DNA reads TGTGCCAGCAGCGTAGATGGGATGAGGACTGAAGCTTTCTTT.

The chain combines TRBV7-9 with TRBJ2-1; no firm D call. Trimming cost V 5 bases and J 7 bases, with 12 bases left between them. Per the germline V gene, CDR1 is SEHNR and CDR2 is FQNEAQ (reference sequence). The CDR3 is 13 amino acids. The CDR3, as DNA: TGTGCCAGCAGCACTCAGGTTGAGAATGAGCAGTTCTTC. Translated, it gives CASSTQVENEQFF.